What follows are 27 T cell receptor beta chains derived from one specimen sequenced in a study of blood T cells in healthy people across ages. A second roughly 6 to 12 cycle PCR used barcoded and J-beta primers. In TCRdb, the 5' RACE reads were re-called with MiXCR into one record per CDR3 protein. Counted here are around 1,000,000 distinct CDR3 sequences, approximately 26% occurring once; the ten biggest clones make up approximately 0.79%. This sample was also put to use in a study of T cells of mothers and their children.

Sequenced input: blood. These receptors were obtained from a girl aged 2 to 10 in good health.

This clonotype has only a few counts. The chain couples TRBV4-3 to TRBJ2-5, with 9 nucleotides matching TRBD2. The CDR3 covers 18 residues. Losses at the gene ends were 0 bases for V and 1 base for J; bases not matched to a gene: 9. CDR1 and CDR2 from the germline V gene are LGHNA and YSLEER. The CDR3 spells CASSQDWLAGNAQETQYF. CDR3 coding DNA: TGCGCCAGCAGCCAAGACTGGCTAGCGGGGAACGCCCAAGAGACCCAGTACTTC.

This chain links TRBV28 with TRBJ2-5; D remains unclear. The V and J ends lost 10 bases and 2 bases respectively, with 17 bases between them. CDR3 length: 14 amino acids. Germline V gene sequence: CDR1 MDHEN, CDR2 SYDVKM. The CDR3 sequence: CATSPTVLQETQYF. CDR3 sequence (DNA): TGTGCCACCTCCCCTACAGTCCTTCAAGAGACCCAGTACTTC. Full variable domain (outside the CDR3, taken from reference TRBV28 and TRBJ2-5): DVKVTQSSRYLVKRTGEKVFLECVQDMDHENMFWYRQDPGLGLRLIYFSYDVKMKEKGDIPEGYSVSREKKERFSLILESASTNQTSMYLCATSPTVLQETQYFGPGTRLLVL.

Points on this clonotype: The junction does not match germline at one end; this may be a read error. The rearrangement uses TRBV5-6 and TRBJ2-5; 10 bases are a match to TRBD1. The tail of the sequence fits TRBJ2-1 better, so the J call may be wrong. Germline V gives CDR1 SGHDT, CDR2 YYEEEE. The length of the CDR3 is 15 residues. CDR3 loop: CASSFPGQGNNGQFF. CDR3 in DNA: TGTGCCAGCAGCTTCCCGGGACAGGGGAACAATGGGCAGTTCTTC.

This clonotype was observed a few times. The rearrangement joins TRBV29-1 to TRBJ1-1; D possibly corresponds to TRBD1 (5 bases). Trimming shortened V by 7 bases and J by 3 bases, and 12 bases separated the two germline ends. This CDR3 is built from 12 residues. The germline V gene encodes CDR1 SQVTM and CDR2 ANQGSEA. CDR3 region: CSASGRYTEAFF. CDR3 sequence (DNA): TGCAGCGCCTCGGGACGGTACACTGAAGCTTTCTTT. The entire variable domain, with the rest obtained from reference TRBV29-1 and TRBJ1-1, is as follows: SAVISQKPSRDICQRGTSLTIQCQVDSQVTMMFWYRQQPGQSLTLIATANQGSEATYESGFVIDKFPISRPNLTFSTLTVSNMSPEDSSIYLCSASGRYTEAFFGQGTRLTVV.

The chain has TRBV6-2 or TRBV6-3 and TRBJ2-1; D is possibly TRBD1 (6 bases). Germline lookup yields CDR1 MNHEY and CDR2 SVGEGT. This CDR3 has 14 amino acids. The V end was cut by 4 bases, the J end by 5 bases, with 12 bases between. CDR3 loop: CASSSWGLHNEQFF. The DNA for the CDR3 is TGTGCCAGCAGTTCGTGGGGGCTTCACAATGAGCAGTTCTTC.

This clonotype was counted a single time. CDR3: CATRRRWAGNTIYF. In nucleotides, the CDR3 is TGTGCCACCCGACGACGATGGGCTGGAAACACCATATATTTT. The genes are TRBV15 and TRBJ1-3; D uncertain. Germline lookup yields CDR1 LNHNV and CDR2 YYDKDF (reference sequence). The V gene lost 8 bases and the J gene lost 2 bases, with 13 bases spanning the gap. This CDR3 has 14 amino acids. Using reference TRBV15 and TRBJ1-3 for the parts outside the CDR3, the full variable domain is DAMVIQNPRYQVTQFGKPVTLSCSQTLNHNVMYWYQQKSSQAPKLLFHYYDKDFNNEADTPDNFQSRRPNTSFCFLDIRSPGLGDTAMYLCATRRRWAGNTIYFGEGSWLTVV.

This clonotype showed up just a few times. The rearrangement joins TRBV5-1 to TRBJ2-5; 10 nucleotides line up with TRBD2. Gene TRBJ2-1 matches the end of the DNA better, so the J call may be wrong. Per germline, CDR1 SGHRS and CDR2 YFSETQ. The CDR3 sequence is 15 residues long. The CDR3 region is CASSRGLAANNEQFF. The CDR3 nucleotides are TGCGCCAGCAGCCGTGGACTAGCGGCAAACAATGAGCAGTTCTTC.

V is TRBV6-2 or TRBV6-3 and J is TRBJ2-1; D is possibly TRBD2 (5 bases). Germline assignment: CDR1 MNHEY and CDR2 SVGEGT. This CDR3 is 14 amino acids long. V was trimmed by 6 bases and J by 0 bases, leaving 9 bases between them. CDR3 nucleotide sequence: TGTGCCAGCAGGACTACCAGCTCCTACAATGAGCAGTTCTTC. Translating gives CASRTTSSYNEQFF.

The chain uses TRBV6-2 or TRBV6-3 and TRBJ2-7; 8 bases fit TRBD2. This CDR3 region has 14 residues. The J segment lost 12 bases and the V segment lost 4 bases, leaving 14 bases of the junction unmatched. In germline, CDR1 is MNHEY, CDR2 SVGEGT. As DNA, the CDR3 is TGTGCCAGCAGTTCAAGGCTAGCGGGCCCGTTGGGGTACTTC. It encodes CASSSRLAGPLGYF.

The CDR3 here is CASSLEGGGRTDTQYF. The CDR3 DNA sequence: TGTGCCAGCAGCCTAGAAGGGGGGGGGCGCACAGATACGCAGTATTTT. The chain uses TRBV7-2 and TRBJ2-3, with D tentatively TRBD2 (7 bases). The germline CDR1 and CDR2 sequences are SGHTA and FQGNSA. The CDR3 runs 16 residues. The ends were cut back, 5 bases at V and 1 base at J, with 16 bases in the middle.

This clonotype turned up a few times. The rearrangement links TRBV3-1 to TRBJ2-1; 13 bases agree with TRBD2. The CDR3 contains 21 residues. Germline trimming cut 2 bases from V and 2 bases from J; bases unmatched to any gene: 15. CDR1 is LGHDT and CDR2 is YNNKEL in the germline V gene (reference sequence). The CDR3 nucleotides read TGTGCCAGCAGCCAAACCTGGACTAGCGGGAGCTGGGATAGCCCCTACAATGAGCAGTTCTTC. Amino acids: CASSQTWTSGSWDSPYNEQFF.

The V call is TRBV6-5, the J call TRBJ1-1; the D is unclear. There are 13 residues in the CDR3. The V and J ends lost 6 bases and 4 bases respectively, with 12 bases between them. Germline V gene sequence: CDR1 MNHEY, CDR2 SVGAGI. This CDR3 reads CASRSSSGTEAFF. CDR3 nucleotides: TGTGCCAGCAGATCTTCCTCTGGCACTGAAGCTTTCTTT.

The V and J genes are TRBV11-2 and TRBJ2-6; no reliable D call. The germline CDR1 and CDR2 sequences are SGHAT and FQNNGV. V shed 5 bases and J shed 0 bases, with 8 bases lying between them. The CDR3 contains 15 residues. This CDR3 reads CASSPQNSGANVLTF. CDR3 DNA sequence: TGTGCCAGCAGCCCCCAAAACTCTGGGGCCAACGTCCTGACTTTC.

Regarding this clonotype: The junction shows a germline mismatch at one end, possibly a read error. V usage is TRBV6-5 and J usage is TRBJ2-1; 12 bases fit TRBD1. This CDR3 has 15 residues. Germline V gene sequence: CDR1 MNHEY, CDR2 SVGAGI. The CDR3 bases are TGCGCCAGCAGCTACCGGGACAGGGGGCGGTATGAGCAGTTCTTC. Translated: CASSYRDRGRYEQFF.

A few counts support this clonotype. The chain carries TRBV21-1 and TRBJ1-3; TRBD1, the table's D call, was not compared with the DNA. TRBV21-1 counts as a pseudogene. The CDR3 has 13 amino acids. CDR3 protein: CASSKVTGPTIYF. The CDR3 DNA follows: TGTGCCAGCAGCAAAGTAACGGGGCCCACCATATATTTT.

This sequence joins TRBV12-3 or TRBV12-4 and TRBJ2-1; D perhaps matches TRBD2 (6 bases). V was shortened by 3 bases and J by 2 bases, with 14 bases between the two germline ends. The CDR3 contains 16 residues. This chain's CDR3 is CASSFKLGGPYNEQFF. CDR3 DNA: TGTGCCAGCAGTTTTAAGCTTGGAGGGCCCTACAATGAGCAGTTCTTC.

V gene TRBV10-3 combines with J gene TRBJ2-6; no clear D. Germline lookup yields CDR1 ENHRY and CDR2 SYGVKD. CDR3 length equals 14 residues. Trimming stripped 0 bases from V and 2 bases from J, with 2 bases between. CDR3 bases: TGTGCCATCAGTGAGTCTCCTGGGGCCAACGTCCTGACTTTC. Translation gives CAISESPGANVLTF.

The genes are TRBV2 and TRBJ2-5, with D uncertain. Trimming pared 0 bases from V and 13 bases from J, leaving 9 bases between. The CDR3 has 11 amino acids. Germline V CDR1 and CDR2: SNHLY, FYNNEI. In nucleotides, the CDR3 is TGTGCCAGCAGTGAAGCGGGCCATTGGTACTTC. Residues: CASSEAGHWYF.

This clonotype occurred a few times. The chain employs TRBV5-1 and TRBJ2-4; D tentatively fits TRBD1 or TRBD2 (5 bases each). Germline V lookup: CDR1 SGHRS, CDR2 YFSETQ. The CDR3 has 14 residues. V was pared by 4 bases and J by 6 bases, with 14 bases between. The CDR3 DNA reads TGCGCCAGCAGCCGGGGCGAGTCGGCAAACATTCAGTACTTC. As protein: CASSRGESANIQYF.

This clonotype was detected only a few times. V usage is TRBV7-2 and J usage is TRBJ2-7; D remains ambiguous. Germline V gives CDR1 SGHTA, CDR2 FQGNSA. The CDR3 totals 15 residues. Between the trimmed V and J ends, which lost 2 bases and 4 bases, there was a span of 15 bases. This CDR3 is CASSLSGPGDYEQYF. CDR3 bases: TGTGCCAGCAGCTTATCCGGGCCTGGGGATTACGAGCAGTACTTC.

The chain links TRBV4-3 to TRBJ2-7, with TRBD2 identical over 10 bases. The tail of the sequence fits TRBJ2-1 better, so the J call may be wrong. This CDR3 comprises 15 residues. Germline-derived CDR1 and CDR2 are LGHNA and YSLEER. CDR3 nucleotide sequence: TGCGCCAGCAGCCAAACCAGCGGGGGGGTCAATGAGCAGTTCTTC. Translating it yields CASSQTSGGVNEQFF.

This clonotype turned up a few times. V usage is TRBV7-3 and J usage is TRBJ2-1; 10 positions match TRBD2. Germline trimming cut 0 bases from V and 12 bases from J; bases unmatched to any gene: 11. The germline gives CDR1 SGHTA, CDR2 FQGTGA. CDR3 length: 16 amino acids. The CDR3 DNA is TGTGCCAGCAGCTTAACGGTTAGCGGGAGGAATTTTGGGCAGTTCTTC. It yields the protein CASSLTVSGRNFGQFF.

V is TRBV6-5 and J is TRBJ1-6, with D unclear. Trimming removed 2 bases from V and 6 bases from J, with 17 bases in between. The CDR3 totals 17 residues. Germline CDR1 is MNHEY and CDR2 is SVGAGI. The CDR3 nucleotides are TGTGCCAGCAGTTACAAAGTCTATGGGTTGGGTAATTCACCCCTCCACTTT. Amino acid sequence: CASSYKVYGLGNSPLHF.

In this sample, this clonotype turned up a few times. The chain uses TRBV6-6 and TRBJ1-4, with D perhaps TRBD1 (5 bases). V lost 6 bases and J lost 8, with 19 bases in between. The germline V gene encodes CDR1 MNHNY and CDR2 SVGAGI (reference sequence). The CDR3 is 15 residues long. Here the CDR3 DNA reads TGTGCCAGCAGCCACAGGCCCAGAGGGTTGGAAAAACTGTTTTTT. As protein: CASSHRPRGLEKLFF.

Many counts were recorded for this clonotype. The rearrangement links TRBV11-2 to TRBJ2-7, with 8 bases matching TRBD1. After removal of 1 base from V and 5 bases from J, the junction contained 7 bases not matched to a gene. The germline CDR1 and CDR2 sequences are SGHAT and FQNNGV. CDR3 length: 15 amino acids. Here the CDR3 reads CASSLGQGSFHEQYF. The CDR3 DNA reads as TGTGCCAGCAGCTTAGGACAGGGGAGCTTTCACGAGCAGTACTTC.

This sequence joins TRBV27 and TRBJ1-2; weak D call: TRBD1 (6 bases). CDR3 length: 13 amino acids. The ends were cut back, 5 bases at V and 8 bases at J, with 15 bases in the middle. Germline V lookup: CDR1 MNHEY, CDR2 SMNVEV (reference sequence). The CDR3 DNA reads as TGTGCCAGCAGTCCCCAGGGGTTGAACGGCTACACCTTC. It codes for CASSPQGLNGYTF.

This chain links TRBV5-6 with TRBJ2-7; D perhaps matches TRBD2 (5 bases). The V gene lost 5 bases and the J gene lost 3 bases, with 9 bases spanning the gap. This CDR3 is built from 12 residues. The germline V gene encodes CDR1 SGHDT and CDR2 YYEEEE. The DNA for the CDR3 is TGTGCCAGCAGGGCTCGGGACTACGAGCAGTACTTC. It translates to CASRARDYEQYF. Full variable domain (rest looked up from reference TRBV5-6 and TRBJ2-7): DAGVTQSPTHLIKTRGQQVTLRCSPKSGHDTVSWYQQALGQGPQFIFQYYEEEERQRGNFPDRFSGHQFPNYSSELNVNALLLGDSALYLCASRARDYEQYFGPGTRLTVT.